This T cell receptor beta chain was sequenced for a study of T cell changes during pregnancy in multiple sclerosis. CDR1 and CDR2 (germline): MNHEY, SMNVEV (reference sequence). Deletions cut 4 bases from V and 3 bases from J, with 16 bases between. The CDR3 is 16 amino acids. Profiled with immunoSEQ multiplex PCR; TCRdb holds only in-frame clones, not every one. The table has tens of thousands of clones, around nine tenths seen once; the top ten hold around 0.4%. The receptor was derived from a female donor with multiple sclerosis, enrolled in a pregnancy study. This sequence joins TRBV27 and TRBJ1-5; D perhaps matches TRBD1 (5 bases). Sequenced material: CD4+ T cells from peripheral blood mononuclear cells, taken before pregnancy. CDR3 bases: TGTGCCAGCAGTTCACTCGGAGGGGTAAACAATCAGCCCCAGCATTTT. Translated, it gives CASSSLGGVNNQPQHF.